This record looks at one T cell receptor beta chain sequence and its context. The CDR3 runs to 10 residues. The J segment lost 6 bases and the V segment lost 7 bases, leaving 3 bases of the junction unmatched. The germline V gene has CDR1 DFQATT and CDR2 SNEGSKA (reference sequence). This sample is drawn from a study of blood T cell repertoires in COVID-19. Per the study methods: Amplification from reference gene primers served as the basis for estimated nucleated cell counts. Generated by immunoSEQ multiplex PCR, the TCRdb table keeps only in-frame clones and is missing some. V, J and clone size are taken as reported in that table, and D and trimming were inferred from the DNA itself. Counted here are some 100,000 clones, about 85% occurring once; the ten biggest clones make up 7.7%.

This sequence originates from a human donor in a cohort sampled during active COVID-19. The chain has TRBV20-1 and TRBJ2-7; 7 bases are a match to TRBD2. Source material: peripheral blood. The CDR3 loop is CSVREGEQYF. DNA for the CDR3: TGCAGTGTGAGGGAGGGCGAGCAGTACTTC.